The TCR beta chain under discussion was sequenced for a study of long-term antiretroviral therapy in people with HIV. People in the study who had HIV all got their treatment in the United States. The run of the v3.0 immunoSEQ assay was at survey level. TCRdb's table, derived via immunoSEQ multiplex PCR, lists solely in-frame clones and lacks some. Here the sample spans tens of thousands of clones, 95% being singletons. Trimming took off 8 bases at V and 2 bases at J, with 10 bases between the two ends. The CDR3 is made up of 13 amino acids. The germline CDR1 and CDR2 sequences are SGHTA and FQGNSA. The rearrangement uses TRBV7-2 and TRBJ1-3; perhaps TRBD1 as D (5 bases). The sequence was collected from a man under 40 with HIV. The specimen was unsorted PBMCs, collected 5.3 years after starting antiretroviral therapy. This CDR3 is CASRPRAGNTIYF. Here the CDR3 DNA reads TGTGCCAGCCGCCCCAGGGCTGGAAACACCATATATTTT. The whole variable domain, filled in from reference TRBV7-2 and TRBJ1-3, reads GAGVSQSPSNKVTEKGKDVELRCDPISGHTALYWYRQSLGQGLEFLIYFQGNSAPDKSGLPSDRFSAERTGGSVSTLTIQRTQQEDSAVYLCASRPRAGNTIYFGEGSWLTVV.